Listed here are 5 T cell receptor beta chains from one sample, sequenced in a study of blood T cells in healthy people across ages. For the second PCR, which ran for 7 to 11 cycles, a sample-barcoded 5' primer and a J-beta primer mix were used. TCRdb passed the 5' RACE reads through MiXCR, listing each CDR3 protein once. Here the sample spans roughly 900,000 distinct CDR3 sequences, about 30% being singletons. The sequenced sample consisted of blood. The source is an elderly woman in good health.

The V call is TRBV7-9, the J call TRBJ1-1; TRBD1 matches at 7 bases. Germline V lookup: CDR1 SEHNR, CDR2 FQNEAQ (reference sequence). V lost 5 bases and J lost 7; bases outside the gene matches: 16. The CDR3 is 16 amino acids. The CDR3 spells CASSRRTDRPEFEAFF. CDR3 coding DNA: TGTGCCAGCAGCCGACGTACGGACAGGCCCGAATTTGAAGCTTTCTTT.

CDR3 sequence: CASRDTGSTDTQYF. The CDR3 DNA sequence: TGTGCCAGCAGGGATACAGGGAGTACCGATACGCAGTATTTT. The chain recombines TRBV12-3 or TRBV12-4 with TRBJ2-3; tentative D call: TRBD1 (6 bases). The length of the CDR3 is 14 residues. The ends were cut back, 6 bases at V and 6 bases at J, with 16 bases in the middle.

The count of this clonotype is one. At one end, the junction sequence differs from germline, possibly due to a read error. The chain couples TRBV5-1 to TRBJ2-7; D might be TRBD2 (5 bases). The length of the CDR3 is 13 residues. The germline V gene encodes CDR1 SGHRS and CDR2 YFSETQ. The CDR3 nucleotides are TGCGGCAGCAGCTTGGGTCGGGGTTACGAGCAGTACTTC. Translated, it gives CGSSLGRGYEQYF.

This clonotype was observed a few times. This chain joins TRBV6-5 and TRBJ1-2; possible D gene TRBD1, 6 bases. Trimming took off 0 bases at V and 1 base at J, with 12 bases between the two ends. The V gene's germline CDR1 is MNHEY and CDR2 SVGAGI. CDR3 length: 16 amino acids. CDR3 in amino acids: CASSYSGQNLNYGYTF. For the CDR3, the DNA is TGTGCCAGCAGTTACTCCGGACAGAATCTTAACTATGGCTACACCTTC.

This clonotype was seen repeatedly, ten times or more. This chain links TRBV9 with TRBJ2-1; TRBD2 matches 10 bases. Germline CDR1 reads SGDLS; CDR2 reads YYNGEE. The CDR3 spans 16 residues. V trimming: 0 bases; J trimming: 5 bases; junction bases outside the gene matches: 5. CDR3 amino acids: CASSVAPLAGDNEQFF. For the CDR3, the DNA is TGTGCCAGCAGCGTAGCTCCCCTAGCGGGGGACAATGAGCAGTTCTTC.